This section outlines one T cell receptor beta chain sequence together with its context. Its antigen is not identified. One end of the junction fails to match germline, which may point to a read error. The sample comes from a study of T cells in Graves' hyperthyroidism and ophthalmopathy. Study background: Once the initial diagnosis was made, peripheral blood was obtained before any treatment.

The diagnoses drew upon clinical symptoms, serum thyroxine and TRAb, thyroid ultrasound and orbital computed tomography. PBMCs were collected from an approximately 10 ml volume of fresh peripheral blood. Authors of the study amplified TCR beta CDR3 regions from RNA transcripts. The study used the HTBI primer set for a first-round RT-PCR of the TCR CDR3. In TCRdb, the multiplex PCR reads were re-called with MiXCR into one record per CDR3 protein. The table records about 620,000 distinct CDR3 sequences, under 20% of them present only once. General study findings and limits: Ophthalmopathy and stable hyperthyroidism were told apart by a 13 V-J model.

The TCR originated in a woman between 25 and 40 years old with Graves' hyperthyroidism. Material for sequencing was blood.

The CDR3 bases are TGCAGTGCCCTGGTACGGGAGGGCCCTCTCTCCCACAATGAGCAGTTCTTC. Translating it yields CSALVREGPLSHNEQFF. The chain combines TRBV20-1 with TRBJ2-1; TRBD2 matches 8 bases. Germline-derived CDR1 and CDR2 are DFQATT and SNEGSKA (reference sequence). There are 17 residues in the CDR3.